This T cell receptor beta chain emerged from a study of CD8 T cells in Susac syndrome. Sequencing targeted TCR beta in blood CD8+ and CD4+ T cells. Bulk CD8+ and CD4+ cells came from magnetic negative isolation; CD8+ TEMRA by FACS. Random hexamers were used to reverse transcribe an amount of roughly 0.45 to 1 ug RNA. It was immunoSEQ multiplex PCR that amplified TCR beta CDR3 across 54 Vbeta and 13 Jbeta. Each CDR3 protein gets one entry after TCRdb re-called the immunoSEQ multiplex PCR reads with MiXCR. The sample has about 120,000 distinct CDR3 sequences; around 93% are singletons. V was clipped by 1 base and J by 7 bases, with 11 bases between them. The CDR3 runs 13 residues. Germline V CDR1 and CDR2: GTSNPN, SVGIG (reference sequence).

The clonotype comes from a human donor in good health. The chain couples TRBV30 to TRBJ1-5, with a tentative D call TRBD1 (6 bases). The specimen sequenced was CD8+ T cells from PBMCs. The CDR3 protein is CAWSDRVGQPQHF. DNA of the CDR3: TGTGCCTGGAGTGACAGGGTCGGCCAGCCCCAGCATTTT. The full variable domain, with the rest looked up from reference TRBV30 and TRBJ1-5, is SQTIHQWPATLVQPVGSPLSLECTVEGTSNPNLYWYRQAAGRGLQLLFYSVGIGQISSEVPQNLSASRPQDRQFILSSKKLLLSDSGFYLCAWSDRVGQPQHFGDGTRLSIL.